This T cell receptor beta chain was recorded in a study of pediatric ulcerative colitis. About the study: Fewer than 10 patients showed pancolitis and two showed left-sided colitis.

The method was immunoSEQ multiplex PCR; TCRdb's version includes in-frame clones alone and lacks a portion of them. The data contain 30,000 to 40,000 clones, more than 75% of them seen just once; the ten biggest clones take up roughly 4.3%. On this clone: No antigen is known for it.

Findings of the study overall: All ulcerative colitis patients, but no controls, carried two rectal clonotypes. Clonal expansions reduced rectal repertoire diversity in acute severe colitis.

CDR1 is MDHEN and CDR2 is SYDVKM in the germline V gene. The CDR3 covers 14 residues. The V gene end was trimmed by 5 bases and the J gene end by 5 bases; junction bases not matched to a gene: 6. This receptor was obtained from a boy aged 5-17 years with severe ulcerative colitis. V usage is TRBV28 and J usage is TRBJ1-2; TRBD1 matches at 9 bases. Material: blood. CDR3 amino acids: CASSASDRGYGYTF. The CDR3 region has the DNA TGTGCCAGCAGTGCATCGGACAGGGGATATGGCTACACCTTC.